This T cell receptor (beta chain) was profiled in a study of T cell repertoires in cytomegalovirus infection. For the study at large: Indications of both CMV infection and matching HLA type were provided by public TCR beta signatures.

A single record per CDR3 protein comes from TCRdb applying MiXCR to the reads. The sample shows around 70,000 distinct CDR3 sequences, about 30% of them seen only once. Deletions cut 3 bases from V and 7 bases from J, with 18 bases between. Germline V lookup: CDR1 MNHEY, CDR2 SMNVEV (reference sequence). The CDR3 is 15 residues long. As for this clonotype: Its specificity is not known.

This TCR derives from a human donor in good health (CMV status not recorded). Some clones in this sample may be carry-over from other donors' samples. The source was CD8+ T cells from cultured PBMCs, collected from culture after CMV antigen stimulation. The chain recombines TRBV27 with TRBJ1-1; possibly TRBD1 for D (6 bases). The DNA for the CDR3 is TGTGCCAGCAGTTTTAGCAAAGGGGGAGTAAGTGAAGCTTTCTTT. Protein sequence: CASSFSKGGVSEAFF.